What follows are 6 T cell receptor beta chains derived from one specimen sequenced in a study of beta chain features in type 1 diabetes. Isolated RNA was reverse transcribed in full, so expressed TCRB transcripts were sequenced. Sequencing used immunoSEQ multiplex PCR; TCRdb keeps in-frame clones, though not all of them. The profile shows around 200,000 clones, 10% to 15% of them singletons. Material: central memory CD4+ T cells from blood. These receptors originate from a woman aged 18-29 years in good health.

The J gene is TRBJ1-1, the V gene TRBV19; D might be TRBD1 (6 bases). Trimming cost V 8 bases and J 0 bases, with 13 bases left between them. Germline V CDR1 and CDR2: LNHDA, SQIVND (reference sequence). This CDR3 spans 14 amino acids. The CDR3, as DNA: TGTGCCAGTGCCGGACAGCTCTTGAACACTGAAGCTTTCTTT. The encoded protein is CASAGQLLNTEAFF.

The V gene is TRBV5-1, the J gene TRBJ1-2; 7 bases are shared with TRBD1. The germline gives CDR1 SGHRS, CDR2 YFSETQ. The junction had 4 bases not matched to a gene; V was cut back by 3 bases and J by 2 bases. The CDR3 spans 14 residues. CDR3 residues: CASSSEGQNYGYTF. In DNA form, the CDR3 reads TGCGCCAGCAGCTCAGAGGGACAGAACTATGGCTACACCTTC.

This rearrangement joins TRBV18 to TRBJ2-3; 14 bases are shared with TRBD2. After removal of 1 base from V and 6 bases from J, the junction contained 3 bases not matched to a gene. CDR3 length equals 16 residues. Germline CDR1 is KGHSH and CDR2 is LQKENI. This CDR3 reads CASSPRLAGGLDTQYF. Written as DNA, the CDR3 is TGTGCCAGCTCACCACGACTAGCGGGAGGGCTGGATACGCAGTATTTT.

This clone appeared a few times. The chain is built from TRBV7-9 and TRBJ2-1; 11 positions agree with TRBD2. This CDR3 contains 15 residues. Trimming took 5 bases from V and 8 from J; bases not matched to a gene: 8. Per the germline V gene, CDR1 is SEHNR and CDR2 is FQNEAQ (reference sequence). The CDR3 DNA reads TGTGCCAGCAGCCGCACTAGCGGGAGAAGTGATGAGCAGTTCTTC. Translated: CASSRTSGRSDEQFF.

V and J are TRBV7-9 and TRBJ1-2; D gene ambiguous. CDR3 length: 14 amino acids. V lost 0 bases, J lost 1 base, and 6 bases lay in between. Germline-derived CDR1 and CDR2 are SEHNR and FQNEAQ (reference sequence). CDR3: CASSLARDNYGYTF. CDR3 nucleotide sequence: TGTGCCAGCAGCTTAGCCCGGGATAACTATGGCTACACCTTC.

CDR3 sequence reads: CASSYGTGLTQYF. In nucleotides, the CDR3 is TGTGCCAGCAGCTACGGGACAGGGTTGACCCAGTACTTC. The chain employs TRBV11-2 and TRBJ2-5; 9 nucleotides agree with TRBD1. The CDR3 loop spans 13 amino acids. V was pared by 4 bases and J by 7 bases, with 4 bases of the junction left unmatched. Germline assignment: CDR1 SGHAT and CDR2 FQNNGV.